Below, one TCR beta chain is given with its context. This clone was counted between two and nine times. The specificity of this receptor is unknown. One base away there is no much larger clone; base qualities are not given. The entire amount of isolated RNA was reverse transcribed using the High Capacity cDNA Reverse Transcription Kit, so the sequenced TCRB transcripts were expressed ones. Deep immunoSEQ sequencing was applied to naive, central memory and regulatory T cell samples, giving an average of about 3.7 million total reads per sample. Sorted cells were lysed in RLT buffer and RNA was extracted with DNase-treated RNeasy Micro or Mini kits, depending on cell number. Each cell subset was processed separately to prevent cross-contamination, with patient and healthy donor samples processed together. The immunoSEQ multiplex PCR was used to amplify TCRB sequences from cDNA, generating 87-bp fragments that spanned the CDR3 region. Amplicons were sequenced on the Illumina HiSeq platform. Per the authors' processing: Synthetic template baselines were used to correct PCR bias computationally, reads within Hamming distance 2 were collapsed, and singletons that could not be merged were discarded. Reads were aligned against IMGT so that V, D and J genes, CDR3 length and insertions or deletions at six rearrangement sites could be assigned. Within each subset, clonotype counts were normalized to sorted cell number, and only after that were true diversity and Gini coefficients computed with the tcR R package. Repertoire sharing was quantified using the overlap coefficient calculated on TCRB nucleotide sequences. TCRdb took this table from immuneACCESS and kept in-frame rearrangements with V and J called. Such tables lack part of the clones; where checked against another copy, unresolved V genes explain under half of the gap, and the rest is unexplained. V, J and clone size reflect that table, while D and trimming were determined from the DNA. The table for this sample lists some 270,000 clones; approximately 8% of them were counted only once. Of the sample, 1% falls within the top ten clones.

The data belong to a study of beta chain features in type 1 diabetes listed by TCRdb under 2018. Turning to the overall study: No differences in mean age, gender distribution, total cell number or subset yield were found between patients and healthy donors. Across all samples, around 100 million sorted cells were examined, and cell number per subset correlated strongly with RNA yield. The study compared the TCRB repertoires of sorted circulating CD4+ T cell subsets in recently diagnosed type 1 diabetes patients with those in matched healthy donors. Whereas all 28 donors provided naive and central memory subsets, regulatory and stem cell-like memory subsets were isolated from just 8 patients and about eight healthy donors.

Each donor gave one peripheral blood draw, approximately 110 mL on average, collected into heparinised tubes. Naive, central memory, regulatory and stem cell-like memory CD4+ T cells were sorted on a BD FACSAria II using a panel including CD45RO, CCR7, CD25, CD127, CD95 and CD27. Purity was above 95% for every sorted population. PBMCs were isolated right away by Lymphoprep density gradient centrifugation and were stained directly, without culture. Samples were stained and sorted in pairs, with one healthy donor and one patient per experiment, so that batch effects were minimized. On the study overall, not on this receptor specifically: At VDJ recombination sites, patients with type 1 diabetes made fewer insertions and deleted more nucleotides, a pattern implying thymic rearrangement abnormalities. Type 1 diabetes patients showed a moderate but significant shortening of TCRB CDR3 length in all four CD4+ subsets. Because small numbers of individuals were included in the HLA sub-analyses, any influence of HLA type on TCRB rearrangement was left unresolved. Because cDNA was sequenced instead of genomic DNA, highly expressing activated cells could be over-represented, though the groups showed no difference in activation or CD3 levels. Shorter templates might have been favored by PCR, but patient and control samples were amplified and corrected together, so both groups would have been affected equally by any skew. Naive, central memory and regulatory TCRB repertoires appeared to be more alike among patients than among healthy donors.

The source is a woman aged 18-29 years in good health. What was sequenced was central memory CD4+ T cells from blood.

The CDR3 has the sequence CASSAGLAENEQFF. In nucleotide form, the sequence is TGTGCCAGCAGCGCCGGACTAGCGGAGAATGAGCAGTTCTTC. The rearranged segments are TRBV9 and TRBJ2-1; TRBD2 matches 10 bases in the middle. CDR1 and CDR2, per the germline V gene, are SGDLS and YYNGEE. Inclusive of the bounding cysteine and phenylalanine, the CDR3 is 14 residues long. Only the CDR3 region is kept as DNA, spanning 42 bases read in frame from base 1. Ends trimmed: V by 3 bases, J by 7 bases; bases unmatched to a gene: 4. When the CDR3 is completed using the reference TRBV9 and TRBJ2-1 genes on either side, the full variable domain is DSGVTQTPKHLITATGQRVTLRCSPRSGDLSVYWYQQSLDQGLQFLIQYYNGEERAKGNILERFSAQQFPDLHSELNLSSLELGDSALYFCASSAGLAENEQFFGPGTRLTVL.